The clone carrying this TCR beta chain was seen only a few times. TCRdb fed the 5' RACE reads into MiXCR, producing one record per CDR3 protein. The data hold 250,000 to 300,000 distinct CDR3 sequences, with approximately 8% observed a single time. This entry belongs to a study of T cells after yellow fever vaccination. About the research overall: With SMART-Seq v4 Ultra Low Input, the fractions containing low cell numbers were prepared.

The CDR3 totals 15 residues. With V trimmed by 4 bases and J by 5 bases, 7 bases remained unmatched. From germline, CDR1 is SGHTA and CDR2 FQGNSA. Sequencing was performed on CD4+ T cells sorted from PBMCs, taken 5 days after the yellow fever booster vaccination. The V gene is TRBV7-2, the J gene TRBJ1-2; 10 nucleotides line up with TRBD1. This sequence was found in a man between 18 and 35 years old who received the YFV17D yellow fever vaccine. Written as DNA, the CDR3 is TGTGCCAGCAGCTCGCAGGGACAGGGGAGATATGGCTACACCTTC. Protein sequence: CASSSQGQGRYGYTF.